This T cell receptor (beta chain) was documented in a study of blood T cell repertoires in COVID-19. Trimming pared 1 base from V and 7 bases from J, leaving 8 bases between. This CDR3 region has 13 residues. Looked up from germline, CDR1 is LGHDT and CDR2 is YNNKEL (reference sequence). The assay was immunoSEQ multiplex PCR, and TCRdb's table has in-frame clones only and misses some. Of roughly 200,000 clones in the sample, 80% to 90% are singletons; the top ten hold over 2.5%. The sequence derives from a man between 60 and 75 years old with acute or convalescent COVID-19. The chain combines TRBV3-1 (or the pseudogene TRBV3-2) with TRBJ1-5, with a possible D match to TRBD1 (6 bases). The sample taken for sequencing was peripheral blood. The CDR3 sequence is CASSQGGGQPQHF. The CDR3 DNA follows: TGTGCCAGCAGCCAAGGCGGGGGCCAGCCCCAGCATTTT.